This T cell receptor (beta chain) was obtained from a study of shared clonotypes between healthy human individuals. At the level of the study: Aged between 18 and 49, the donors were two women and a few men.

Some clones are missing from TCRdb's copy, which holds only in-frame ones; the method was immunoSEQ multiplex PCR. This sample yields millions of clones, of which around 90% are seen a single time; under 0.15% belongs to the top ten. Researchers partitioned CD4+ cells into CD45RA+ naive and CD45RA-negative memory subsets. Germline CDR1 MNHEY, CDR2 SMNVEV (reference sequence). Germline trimming cut 0 bases from V and 4 bases from J; bases unmatched to any gene: 10. The CDR3 is made up of 18 amino acids. This sequence originates from a man aged 18 to 29 in good health. The sample comprised naive CD4+ T cells sorted from blood. Subset defined: CD45RA+ positively selected. This chain uses TRBV27 with TRBJ2-7; 12 positions match TRBD1. CDR3 DNA sequence: TGTGCCAGCAGTTTATCCAGCCGCCGGGACAGGGGGCCATACGAGCAGTACTTC. Translated, it gives CASSLSSRRDRGPYEQYF.